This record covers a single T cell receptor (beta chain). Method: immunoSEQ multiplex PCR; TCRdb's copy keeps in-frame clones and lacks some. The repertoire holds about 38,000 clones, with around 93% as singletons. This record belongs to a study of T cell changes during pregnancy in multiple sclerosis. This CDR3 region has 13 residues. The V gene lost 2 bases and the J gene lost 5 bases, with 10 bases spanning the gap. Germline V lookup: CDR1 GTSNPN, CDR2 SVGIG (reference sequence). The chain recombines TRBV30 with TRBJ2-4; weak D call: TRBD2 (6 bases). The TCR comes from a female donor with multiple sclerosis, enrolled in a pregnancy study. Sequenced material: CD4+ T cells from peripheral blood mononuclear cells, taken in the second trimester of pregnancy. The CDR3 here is CAWSPLAENIQYF. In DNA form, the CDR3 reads TGTGCCTGGAGTCCACTAGCAGAAAACATTCAGTACTTC. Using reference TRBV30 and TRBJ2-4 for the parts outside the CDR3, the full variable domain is SQTIHQWPATLVQPVGSPLSLECTVEGTSNPNLYWYRQAAGRGLQLLFYSVGIGQISSEVPQNLSASRPQDRQFILSSKKLLLSDSGFYLCAWSPLAENIQYFGAGTRLSVL.